These 18 T cell receptor beta chains were all obtained from the same sample, sequenced in a study of cytomegalovirus exposure and HLA in healthy donors. The PCR contained 60 Vbeta and 13 Jbeta primers. Some clones are missing from TCRdb's copy, which holds only in-frame ones; the method was immunoSEQ multiplex PCR. This table has roughly 100,000 clones, roughly 73% appearing once. The specimen was PBMCs. The receptors derive from a middle-aged man in good health and CMV-seronegative.

Regarding this clone: The sample contains more than one DNA sequence encoding this CDR3. V gene TRBV7-2 combines with J gene TRBJ2-7; a possible D gene is TRBD2 (6 bases). Germline V CDR1 and CDR2: SGHTA, FQGNSA. This CDR3 region has 13 residues. Deletions cut 3 bases from V and 2 bases from J, with 8 bases between. The CDR3 spells CASSFGGTYEQYF. Written as DNA, the CDR3 is TGTGCCAGCAGCTTCGGGGGAACCTACGAGCAGTACTTC.

The chain recombines TRBV30 with TRBJ2-7; 8 nucleotides agree with TRBD1. There are 15 residues in the CDR3. The junction had 14 bases not matched to a gene; V was cut back by 4 bases and J by 6 bases. Germline values: CDR1 GTSNPN, CDR2 SVGIG (reference sequence). CDR3 sequence reads: CAWNEVGRGPREQYF. The CDR3 DNA reads as TGTGCCTGGAATGAGGTCGGCAGGGGGCCGCGCGAGCAGTACTTC.

J is TRBJ1-6 and V is TRBV4-2; D is unresolved. The CDR3 runs 15 residues. V lost 1 base and J lost 4, with 8 bases in between. Germline lookup yields CDR1 LGHNA and CDR2 YNFKEQ. CDR3 nucleotide sequence: TGTGCCAGCAGCCAAGGGGCCTCTTATAATTCACCCCTCCACTTT. Its translation: CASSQGASYNSPLHF.

This clone has more than one count but fewer than ten. A far larger clone is one nucleotide away, so this likely arose from a read error. V and J are TRBV6-5 and TRBJ1-1; 8 nucleotides align to TRBD1. The CDR3 runs 14 residues. Germline CDR1 and CDR2: MNHEY and SVGAGI. The trim removed 6 bases at V and 6 bases at J, leaving 9 bases unmatched. CDR3 nucleotides: TGTGCCAGCAGCCAGCGGTCAGGGGGCCCTGAAGCTTTCTTT. It translates to CASSQRSGGPEAFF.

V and J are TRBV7-9 and TRBJ1-2; D unclear. From germline, CDR1 is SEHNR and CDR2 FQNEAQ (reference sequence). Trimming stripped 0 bases from V and 2 bases from J, with 13 bases between. CDR3 length equals 16 residues. CDR3 sequence (DNA): TGTGCCAGCAGCTTAGCGCTGATGGGCGAGAACTATGGCTACACCTTC. Its translation is CASSLALMGENYGYTF.

This rearrangement joins TRBV27 to TRBJ1-1, with D uncertain. The CDR3 loop spans 13 amino acids. With 2 bases removed from V and 10 bases from J, the gap between germline ends came to 14 bases. The germline V gene encodes CDR1 MNHEY and CDR2 SMNVEV (reference sequence). CDR3 sequence reads: CASSLVLGGGAFF. DNA for the CDR3: TGTGCCAGCAGTTTAGTGTTGGGCGGAGGAGCTTTCTTT.

The gene calls are TRBV5-1 and TRBJ2-7; TRBD1 aligns across 8 bases. Losses at the gene ends were 9 bases for V and 1 base for J; bases not matched to a gene: 12. Germline V CDR1 and CDR2: SGHRS, YFSETQ. CDR3 size: 15 residues. CDR3 region: CANPKGRGLSYEQYF. The CDR3 bases are TGCGCCAACCCAAAGGGCAGGGGGCTATCCTACGAGCAGTACTTC.

The chain combines TRBV6-1 with TRBJ2-3; 9 nucleotides agree with TRBD2. CDR3 size: 16 residues. V trimming: 0 bases; J trimming: 3 bases; junction bases outside the gene matches: 4. Germline V CDR1 and CDR2: MNHNS, SASEGT. This CDR3 is CASSEAAGGPTDTQYF. The CDR3 bases are TGTGCCAGCAGTGAAGCGGCGGGGGGGCCGACAGATACGCAGTATTTT.

This clone came up once. The chain employs TRBV27 and TRBJ1-1; 9 bases align to TRBD1. Germline assignment: CDR1 MNHEY and CDR2 SMNVEV (reference sequence). The CDR3 covers 14 residues. Trimming took 3 bases from V and 5 from J; bases not matched to a gene: 4. CDR3 region: CASSFGTGRTEAFF. DNA for the CDR3: TGTGCCAGCAGTTTTGGGACAGGGCGGACTGAAGCTTTCTTT.

This clone appeared once. The genes are TRBV5-1 and TRBJ2-3, with 7 nucleotides matching TRBD1. The trim removed 2 bases at V and 3 bases at J, leaving 6 bases unmatched. From germline, CDR1 is SGHRS and CDR2 YFSETQ. This CDR3 contains 15 residues. The DNA of the CDR3 is TGCGCCAGCAGCTTTCTCGACAGGGCGACAGATACGCAGTATTTT. Residues: CASSFLDRATDTQYF. The full variable domain, in which reference TRBV5-1 and TRBJ2-3 provide the parts outside the CDR3, is KAGVTQTPRYLIKTRGQQVTLSCSPISGHRSVSWYQQTPGQGLQFLFEYFSETQRNKGNFPGRFSGRQFSNSRSEMNVSTLELGDSALYLCASSFLDRATDTQYFGPGTRLTVL.

The chain joins TRBV11-2 to TRBJ2-5; D is perhaps TRBD1 (7 bases). Germline V gene lookup returns CDR1 SGHAT and CDR2 FQNNGV. Between the trimmed V and J ends, which lost 1 base and 5 bases, there was a span of 17 bases. The CDR3 spans 16 residues. The CDR3 bases are TGTGCCAGCAGCTTAGGGCGGGGTAACAGGGGCGAGACCCAGTACTTC. Its translation: CASSLGRGNRGETQYF. Full variable domain (outside the CDR3, taken from reference TRBV11-2 and TRBJ2-5): EAGVAQSPRYKIIEKRQSVAFWCNPISGHATLYWYQQILGQGPKLLIQFQNNGVVDDSQLPKDRFSAERLKGVDSTLKIQPAKLEDSAVYLCASSLGRGNRGETQYFGPGTRLLVL.

This clone has a handful of counts. This chain links TRBV4-1 with TRBJ2-7; TRBD2 matches at 8 bases. The J segment lost 5 bases and the V segment lost 4 bases, leaving 10 bases of the junction unmatched. The CDR3 has 15 amino acids. Germline CDR1 is MGHRA and CDR2 is YSYEKL. Written as DNA, the CDR3 is TGCGCCAGCAGCCCACCGGGACTAGGGATCAACGAGCAGTACTTC. Its protein product is CASSPPGLGINEQYF.

The chain employs TRBV6-1 and TRBJ2-7, with D perhaps TRBD1 (6 bases). This CDR3 spans 14 amino acids. Trimming took 6 bases from V and 0 from J, leaving 12 bases between them. The germline V gene has CDR1 MNHNS and CDR2 SASEGT. CDR3 sequence (DNA): TGTGCCAGCAGCAAGGGGGAAAACTCCTACGAGCAGTACTTC. Encoded protein: CASSKGENSYEQYF.

The V gene is TRBV5-6, the J gene TRBJ2-4; D may be TRBD1 (5 bases). Germline CDR1 and CDR2: SGHDT and YYEEEE. CDR3 length: 15 residues. V was trimmed by 7 bases and J by 0 bases, leaving 14 bases between them. The CDR3 DNA reads as TGTGCCAGCTCAAGACAGCAATTAGCCAAAAACATTCAGTACTTC. This sequence encodes CASSRQQLAKNIQYF.

This clone has just a few counts. The chain combines TRBV5-4 with TRBJ1-1; maybe TRBD1 (6 bases). The CDR3 extends over 12 amino acids. Germline-derived CDR1 and CDR2 are SGHNT and YYREEE (reference sequence). Deletions cut 4 bases from V and 7 bases from J, with 11 bases between. CDR3 region: CASSPQQGEAFF. As DNA, the CDR3 is TGTGCCAGCAGCCCTCAACAGGGTGAAGCTTTCTTT.

The rearrangement uses TRBV4-2 and TRBJ1-2; a weak D match, TRBD1 (6 bases). The CDR3 runs 13 residues. Per germline, CDR1 LGHNA and CDR2 YNFKEQ. The germline V and J ends were trimmed by 4 bases and 6 bases, with 12 bases remaining between them. Here the CDR3 DNA reads TGTGCCAGCAGCCCCATCGAGGGGGATGGCTACACCTTC. Encoded protein: CASSPIEGDGYTF.

This clone was observed a handful of times. This chain uses TRBV4-1 with TRBJ2-6, with D possibly being TRBD2 (5 bases). The CDR3 has 15 amino acids. The V gene lost 4 bases and the J gene lost 0 bases, with 7 bases spanning the gap. Per germline, CDR1 MGHRA and CDR2 YSYEKL. The CDR3 coding sequence is TGCGCCAGCAGCCGACTATACTCTGGGGCCAACGTCCTGACTTTC. Encoded protein: CASSRLYSGANVLTF.

This clone has more than one count but fewer than ten. The CDR3 DNA reads as TGCGCCAGCAGCTTGCGGGGGGCCTGGCAGTTCTTC. The encoded protein is CASSLRGAWQFF. This chain joins TRBV5-1 and TRBJ2-1; a weak D match, TRBD2 (7 bases). The CDR3 has 12 amino acids. Germline CDR1 SGHRS, CDR2 YFSETQ. The ends were cut back, 1 base at V and 12 bases at J, with 11 bases in the middle. Complete variable domain (other parts from reference TRBV5-1 and TRBJ2-1): KAGVTQTPRYLIKTRGQQVTLSCSPISGHRSVSWYQQTPGQGLQFLFEYFSETQRNKGNFPGRFSGRQFSNSRSEMNVSTLELGDSALYLCASSLRGAWQFFGPGTRLTVL.